One T cell receptor beta chain is described in this entry. What it recognizes is unknown. Germline CDR1 reads DFQATT; CDR2 reads SNEGSKA (reference sequence). The CDR3 runs to 14 residues. V was clipped by 2 bases and J by 3 bases, with 14 bases between them. This entry belongs to a study of CD8 T cells in Susac syndrome. CD8+ and CD4+ T cells circulating in blood were sequenced for TCR beta. The controls, all healthy donors, were matched for age and sex. Study-wide findings and caveats: It was acknowledged by the study that relatively few individuals were included in its TCR sequencing and HLA analysis.

RNA amounts of about 0.5 to 1 ug underwent reverse transcription with random hexamers. Amplification of TCR beta CDR3 was carried out by immunoSEQ multiplex PCR, which covered 54 Vbeta and 13 Jbeta segments. TCRdb re-analysed the immunoSEQ multiplex PCR reads in MiXCR, keeping a single row per CDR3 protein. The data show 130,000 to 150,000 distinct CDR3 sequences, around 94% seen once. Sequenced input: CD8+ T cells from PBMCs. The sequence came from a human donor in good health. This chain connects TRBV20-1 to TRBJ2-7; no clear D. CDR3 in amino acids: CSARRRAQVYEQYF. The CDR3 nucleotides are TGCAGTGCTAGACGCCGGGCGCAAGTCTACGAGCAGTACTTC.